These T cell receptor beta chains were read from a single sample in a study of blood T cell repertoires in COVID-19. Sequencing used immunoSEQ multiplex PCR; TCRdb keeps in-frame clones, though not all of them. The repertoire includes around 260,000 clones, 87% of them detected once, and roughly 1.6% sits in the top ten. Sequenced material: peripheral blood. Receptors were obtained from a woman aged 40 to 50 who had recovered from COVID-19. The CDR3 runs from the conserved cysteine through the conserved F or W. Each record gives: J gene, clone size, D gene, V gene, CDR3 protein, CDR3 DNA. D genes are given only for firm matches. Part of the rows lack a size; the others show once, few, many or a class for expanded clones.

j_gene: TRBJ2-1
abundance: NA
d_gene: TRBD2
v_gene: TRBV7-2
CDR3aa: CASSFSGGSYNEQFF
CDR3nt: TGTGCCAGCAGCTTCAGCGGGGGGTCCTACAATGAGCAGTTCTTC

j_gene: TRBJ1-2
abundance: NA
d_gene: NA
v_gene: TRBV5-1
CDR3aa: CASSSEVDSPGGYTF
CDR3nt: TGCGCCAGCAGCTCGGAGGTGGATTCCCCCGGGGGCTACACCTTC

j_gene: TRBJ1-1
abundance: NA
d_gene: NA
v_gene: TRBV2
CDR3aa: CASSDFTPRGEAFF
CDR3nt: TGTGCCAGCAGTGATTTTACTCCCCGTGGTGAAGCTTTCTTT

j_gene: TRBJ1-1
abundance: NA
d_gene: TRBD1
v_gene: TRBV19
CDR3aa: CASSIGSGQGVPEAFF
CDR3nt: TGTGCCAGTAGTATAGGTAGTGGACAGGGAGTCCCTGAAGCTTTCTTT

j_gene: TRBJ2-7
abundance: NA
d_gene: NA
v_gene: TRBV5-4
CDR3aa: CASSLGRGPYEQYF
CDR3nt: TGTGCCAGCAGCTTGGGGAGGGGGCCCTACGAGCAGTACTTC

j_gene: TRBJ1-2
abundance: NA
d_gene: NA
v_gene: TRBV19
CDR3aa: CASGGLPNYGYTF
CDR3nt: TGTGCCAGTGGGGGACTGCCTAACTATGGCTACACCTTC

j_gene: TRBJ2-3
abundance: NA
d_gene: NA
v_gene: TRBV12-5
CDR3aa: CASGLATPGTDTQYF
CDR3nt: TGTGCTAGTGGTTTGGCTACCCCTGGCACAGATACGCAGTATTTT

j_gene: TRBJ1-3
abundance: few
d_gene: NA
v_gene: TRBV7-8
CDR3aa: CASSLGGRAGNTIYF
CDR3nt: TGTGCCAGCAGCTTAGGCGGGAGAGCTGGAAACACCATATATTTT

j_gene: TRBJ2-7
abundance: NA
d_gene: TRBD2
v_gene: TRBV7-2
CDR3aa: CAVLAESYEQYF
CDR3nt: TGTGCCGTACTAGCGGAGTCCTACGAGCAGTACTTC

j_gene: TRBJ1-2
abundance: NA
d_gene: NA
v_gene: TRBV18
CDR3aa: CASSPSVGGNGYGYTF
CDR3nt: TGTGCCAGCTCACCATCGGTCGGAGGGAACGGCTATGGCTACACCTTC

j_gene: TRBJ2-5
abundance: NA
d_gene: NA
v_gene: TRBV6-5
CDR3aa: CASSWGGRETQYF
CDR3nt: TGTGCCAGCAGTTGGGGGGGGCGGGAGACCCAGTACTTC

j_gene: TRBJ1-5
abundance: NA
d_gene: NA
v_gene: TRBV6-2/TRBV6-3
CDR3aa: CASSSQRPQHF
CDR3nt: TGTGCCAGCAGTTCACAGAGGCCCCAGCATTTT

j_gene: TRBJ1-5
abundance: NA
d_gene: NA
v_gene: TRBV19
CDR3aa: CASRPGTLPDQPQHF
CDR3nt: TGTGCCAGTAGACCCGGGACATTGCCAGATCAGCCCCAGCATTTT

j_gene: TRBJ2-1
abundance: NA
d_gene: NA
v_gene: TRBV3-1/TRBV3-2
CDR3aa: CASSQVTRGQQFF
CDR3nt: TGTGCCAGCAGCCAAGTCACCCGGGGTCAGCAGTTCTTC

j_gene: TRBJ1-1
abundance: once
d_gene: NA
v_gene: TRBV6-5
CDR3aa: CASSYGQPLTEAFF
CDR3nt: TGTGCCAGCAGTTACGGGCAGCCCCTAACTGAAGCTTTCTTT

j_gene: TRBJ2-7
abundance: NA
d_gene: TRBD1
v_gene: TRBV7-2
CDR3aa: CASSLGQGTHEQYF
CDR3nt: TGTGCCAGCAGCTTGGGACAGGGGACCCACGAGCAGTACTTC

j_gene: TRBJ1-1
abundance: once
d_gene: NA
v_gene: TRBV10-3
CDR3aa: CAISELGGGDTEAFF
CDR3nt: TGTGCCATCAGTGAATTGGGCGGAGGAGACACTGAAGCTTTCTTT

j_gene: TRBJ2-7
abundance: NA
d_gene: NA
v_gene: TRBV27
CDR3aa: CASSSRSLEQYF
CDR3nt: TGTGCCAGCAGTTCCCGATCACTGGAGCAGTACTTC

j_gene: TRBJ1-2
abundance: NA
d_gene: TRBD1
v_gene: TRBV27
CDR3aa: CASSVHPPGQGHGYTF
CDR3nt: TGTGCCAGCAGTGTCCACCCCCCCGGACAGGGGCATGGCTACACCTTC

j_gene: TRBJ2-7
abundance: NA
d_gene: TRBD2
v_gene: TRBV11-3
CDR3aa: CASSSGGHSYEQYF
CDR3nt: TGTGCCAGCAGTAGCGGGGGGCACTCCTACGAGCAGTACTTC

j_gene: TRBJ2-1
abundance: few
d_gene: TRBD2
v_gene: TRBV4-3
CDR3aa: CASSKSGVFFNEQFF
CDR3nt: TGCGCCAGCAGCAAAAGCGGGGTTTTTTTCAATGAGCAGTTCTTC

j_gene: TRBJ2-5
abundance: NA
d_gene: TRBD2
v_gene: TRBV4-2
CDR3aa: CASSQEPGLAGGGETQYF
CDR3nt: TGTGCCAGCAGCCAAGAGCCAGGACTAGCGGGGGGCGGCGAGACCCAGTACTTC

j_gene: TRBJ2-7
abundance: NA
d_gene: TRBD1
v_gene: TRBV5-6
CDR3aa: CASSFRDRGFYEQYF
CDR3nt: TGTGCCAGCAGCTTCCGGGACAGGGGATTTTACGAGCAGTACTTC

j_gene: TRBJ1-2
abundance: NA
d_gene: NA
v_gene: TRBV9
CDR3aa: CASSPMQRGQGYTF
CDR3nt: TGTGCCAGCAGCCCTATGCAGCGGGGGCAGGGCTACACCTTC

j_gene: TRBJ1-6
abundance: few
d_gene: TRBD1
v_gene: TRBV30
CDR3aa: CAWSANRGGDMGHNSPLHF
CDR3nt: TGTGCCTGGAGTGCCAACAGGGGTGGTGATATGGGACATAATTCACCCCTCCACTTT

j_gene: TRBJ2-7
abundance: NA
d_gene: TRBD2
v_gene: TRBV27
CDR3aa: CASSLSGNAYEQYF
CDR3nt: TGTGCCAGCAGTTTAAGCGGGAACGCCTACGAGCAGTACTTC

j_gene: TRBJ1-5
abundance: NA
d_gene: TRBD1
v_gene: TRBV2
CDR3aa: CASSADRVNQPQHF
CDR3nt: TGTGCCAGCAGCGCGGACAGGGTCAACCAGCCCCAGCATTTT

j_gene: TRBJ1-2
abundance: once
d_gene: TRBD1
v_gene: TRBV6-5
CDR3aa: CASSYSSGGLAYGYTF
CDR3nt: TGTGCCAGCAGTTACTCGTCAGGGGGCCTAGCCTATGGCTACACCTTC

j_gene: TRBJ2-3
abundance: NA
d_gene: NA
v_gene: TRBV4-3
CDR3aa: CASSPFQGTDTQYF
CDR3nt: TGCGCCAGCAGCCCCTTCCAGGGAACAGATACGCAGTATTTT

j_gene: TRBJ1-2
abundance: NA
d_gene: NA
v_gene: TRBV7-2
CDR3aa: CASSLYNYGYTF
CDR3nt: TGTGCCAGCAGCTTATATAACTATGGCTACACCTTC

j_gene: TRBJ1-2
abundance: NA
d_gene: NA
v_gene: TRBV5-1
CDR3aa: CASSLEARLYGYTF
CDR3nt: TGCGCCAGCAGCTTGGAGGCAAGACTCTATGGCTACACCTTC

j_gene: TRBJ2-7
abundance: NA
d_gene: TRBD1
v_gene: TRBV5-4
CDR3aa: CASSPGQGVYEQYF
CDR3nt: TGTGCCAGCAGCCCCGGACAGGGAGTGTACGAGCAGTACTTC

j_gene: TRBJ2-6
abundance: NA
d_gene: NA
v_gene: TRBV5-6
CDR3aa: CASSRWTARGNSGANVLTF
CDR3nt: TGTGCCAGCAGCAGATGGACCGCTCGGGGAAACTCTGGGGCCAACGTCCTGACTTTC

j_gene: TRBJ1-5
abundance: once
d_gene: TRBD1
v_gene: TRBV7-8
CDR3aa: CASSSRGRNTNQPQHF
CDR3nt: TGTGCCAGCAGCTCCAGGGGGCGAAACACCAATCAGCCCCAGCATTTT

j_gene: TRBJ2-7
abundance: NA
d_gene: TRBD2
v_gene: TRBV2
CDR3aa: CASWGGGSSEQYF
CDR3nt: TGTGCCAGCTGGGGCGGGGGGTCCTCCGAGCAGTACTTC

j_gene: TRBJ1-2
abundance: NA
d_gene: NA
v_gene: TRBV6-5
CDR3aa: CASSYPDSYGYTF
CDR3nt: TGTGCCAGCAGTTACCCCGACAGCTATGGCTACACCTTC

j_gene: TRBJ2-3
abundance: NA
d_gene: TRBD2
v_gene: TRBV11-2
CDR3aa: CASRTIAGARADTQYF
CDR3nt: TGTGCCAGCCGGACGATAGCGGGGGCCAGGGCAGATACGCAGTATTTT

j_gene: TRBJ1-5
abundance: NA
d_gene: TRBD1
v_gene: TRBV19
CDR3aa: CASRDRGLFGNQPQHF
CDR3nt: TGTGCCAGCCGGGACAGGGGGCTTTTTGGCAATCAGCCCCAGCATTTT

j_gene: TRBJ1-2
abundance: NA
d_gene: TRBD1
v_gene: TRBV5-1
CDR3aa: CASSLRTGYGYTF
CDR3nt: TGCGCCAGCAGCCTACGGACAGGGTATGGCTACACCTTC

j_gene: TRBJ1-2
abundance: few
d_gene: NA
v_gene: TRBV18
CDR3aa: CASSPETGPNYGYTF
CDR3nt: TGTGCCAGCTCACCAGAGACAGGACCTAACTATGGCTACACCTTC

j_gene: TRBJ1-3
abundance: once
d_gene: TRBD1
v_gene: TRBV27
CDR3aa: CASSGDRAGNTIYF
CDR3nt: TGTGCCAGCAGCGGGGACAGGGCTGGAAACACCATATATTTT

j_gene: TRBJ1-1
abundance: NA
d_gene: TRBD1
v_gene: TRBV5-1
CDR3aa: CASSPGTVRSHTEAFF
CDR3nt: TGCGCCAGCAGCCCTGGGACAGTCCGTAGCCACACTGAAGCTTTCTTT

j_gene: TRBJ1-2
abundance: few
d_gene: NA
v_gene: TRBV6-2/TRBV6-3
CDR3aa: CASSYPEGGYGYTF
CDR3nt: TGTGCCAGCAGTTACCCGGAGGGAGGCTATGGCTACACCTTC

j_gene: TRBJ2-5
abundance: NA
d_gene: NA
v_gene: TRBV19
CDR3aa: CASSHRRGWETQYF
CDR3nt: TGTGCCAGTAGCCACCGACGAGGATGGGAGACCCAGTACTTC

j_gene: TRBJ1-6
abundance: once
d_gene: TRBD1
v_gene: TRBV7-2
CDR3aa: CASSTVDGQGDSPLHF
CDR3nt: TGTGCCAGCAGCACCGTTGACGGACAGGGGGATTCACCCCTCCACTTT

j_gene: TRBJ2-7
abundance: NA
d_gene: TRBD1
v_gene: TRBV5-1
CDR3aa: CASSSSPGQGATYGSYEQYF
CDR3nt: TGCGCCAGCAGCTCCTCACCGGGACAGGGGGCGACCTACGGCTCCTACGAGCAGTACTTC

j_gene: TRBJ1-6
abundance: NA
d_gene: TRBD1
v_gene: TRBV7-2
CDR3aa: CASSFSGGATPPLHF
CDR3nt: TGTGCCAGCAGCTTCTCAGGGGGCGCCACCCCCCCCCTCCACTTT

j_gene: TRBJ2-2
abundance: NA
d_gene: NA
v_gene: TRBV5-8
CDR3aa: CASSLDPLWRETTGELFF
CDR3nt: TGTGCCAGCAGCTTGGACCCTTTGTGGAGGGAGACGACCGGGGAGCTGTTTTTT

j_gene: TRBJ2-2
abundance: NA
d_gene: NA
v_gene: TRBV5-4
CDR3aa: CASSLGLGSNTGELFF
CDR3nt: TGTGCCAGCAGCTTGGGTCTGGGCTCGAACACCGGGGAGCTGTTTTTT

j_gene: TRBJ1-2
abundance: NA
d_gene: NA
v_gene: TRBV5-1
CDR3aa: CASSAATVTGYGYTF
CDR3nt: TGCGCCAGCAGCGCCGCGACCGTCACGGGCTATGGCTACACCTTC

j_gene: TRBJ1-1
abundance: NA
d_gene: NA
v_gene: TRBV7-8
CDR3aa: CASSPRGTPVGAFF
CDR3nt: TGTGCCAGCAGCCCCCGGGGGACTCCGGTCGGGGCTTTCTTT

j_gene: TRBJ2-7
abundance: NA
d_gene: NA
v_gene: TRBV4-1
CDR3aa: CASSQRQDSSYEQYF
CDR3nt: TGCGCCAGCAGCCAACGGCAGGACAGCTCCTACGAGCAGTACTTC